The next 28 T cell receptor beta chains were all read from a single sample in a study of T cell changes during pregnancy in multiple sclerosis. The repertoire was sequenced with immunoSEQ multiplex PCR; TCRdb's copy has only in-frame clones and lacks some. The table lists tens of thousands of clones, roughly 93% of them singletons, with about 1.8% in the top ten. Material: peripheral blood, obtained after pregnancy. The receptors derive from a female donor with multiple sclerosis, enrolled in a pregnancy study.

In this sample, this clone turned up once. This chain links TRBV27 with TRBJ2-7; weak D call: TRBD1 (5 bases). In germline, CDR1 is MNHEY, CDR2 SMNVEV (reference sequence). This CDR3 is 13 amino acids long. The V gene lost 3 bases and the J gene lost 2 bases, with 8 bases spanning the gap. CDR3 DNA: TGTGCCAGCAGTTTGGGCAGGGCCTACGAGCAGTACTTC. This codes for CASSLGRAYEQYF.

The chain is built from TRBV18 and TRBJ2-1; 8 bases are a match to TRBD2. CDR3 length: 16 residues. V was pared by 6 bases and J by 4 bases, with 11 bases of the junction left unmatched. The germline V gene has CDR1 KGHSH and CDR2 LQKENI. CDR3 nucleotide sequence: TGTGCCAGCTCGGAAACACTAGCGGCCCTTTACAATGAGCAGTTCTTC. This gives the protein CASSETLAALYNEQFF.

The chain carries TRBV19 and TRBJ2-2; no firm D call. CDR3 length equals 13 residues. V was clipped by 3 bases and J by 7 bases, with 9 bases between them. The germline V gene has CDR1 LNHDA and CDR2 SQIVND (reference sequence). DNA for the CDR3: TGTGCCAGTAGTATTACGGCGGTCGGGGAGCTGTTTTTT. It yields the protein CASSITAVGELFF.

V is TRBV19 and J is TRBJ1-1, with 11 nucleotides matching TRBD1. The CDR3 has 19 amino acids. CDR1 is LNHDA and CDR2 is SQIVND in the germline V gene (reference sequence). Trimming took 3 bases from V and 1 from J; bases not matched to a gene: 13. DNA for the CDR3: TGTGCCAGTAGTATTGGGGGAGGTCGGACAGGGGGCCAGAACACTGAAGCTTTCTTT. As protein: CASSIGGGRTGGQNTEAFF.

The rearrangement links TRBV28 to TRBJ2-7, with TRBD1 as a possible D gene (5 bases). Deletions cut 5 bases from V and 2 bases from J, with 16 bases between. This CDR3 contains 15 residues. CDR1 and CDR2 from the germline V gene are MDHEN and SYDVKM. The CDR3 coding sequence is TGTGCCAGCAGTCTGCAAAGGGGAAGAACCTACGAGCAGTACTTC. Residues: CASSLQRGRTYEQYF. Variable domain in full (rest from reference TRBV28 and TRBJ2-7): DVKVTQSSRYLVKRTGEKVFLECVQDMDHENMFWYRQDPGLGLRLIYFSYDVKMKEKGDIPEGYSVSREKKERFSLILESASTNQTSMYLCASSLQRGRTYEQYFGPGTRLTVT.

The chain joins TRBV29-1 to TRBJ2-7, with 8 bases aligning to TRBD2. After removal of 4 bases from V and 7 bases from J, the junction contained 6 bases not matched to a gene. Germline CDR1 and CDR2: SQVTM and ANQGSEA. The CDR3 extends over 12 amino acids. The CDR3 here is CSVAAGAREQYF. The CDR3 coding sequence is TGCAGCGTTGCAGCGGGAGCCAGAGAGCAGTACTTC.

The DNA of the CDR3 is TGTGCCGGTTGGACAGGGAGAAACACTGAAGCTTTCTTT. Amino acid sequence: CAGWTGRNTEAFF. The chain is built from TRBV2 and TRBJ1-1, with TRBD1 matching over 8 bases. The CDR3 sequence is 13 residues long. Germline V gives CDR1 SNHLY, CDR2 FYNNEI. V lost 11 bases to trimming and J lost 2 bases; unmatched junction nucleotides: 7. Supplemented by reference TRBV2 and TRBJ1-1, the full variable domain reads EPEVTQTPSHQVTQMGQEVILRCVPISNHLYFYWYRQILGQKVEFLVSFYNNEISEKSEIFDDQFSVERPDGSNFTLKIRSTKLEDSAMYFCAGWTGRNTEAFFGQGTRLTVV.

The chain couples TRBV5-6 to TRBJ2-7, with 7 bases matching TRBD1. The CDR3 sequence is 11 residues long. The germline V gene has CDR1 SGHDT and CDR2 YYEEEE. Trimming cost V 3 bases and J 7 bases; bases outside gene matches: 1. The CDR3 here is CASSSRGEQYF. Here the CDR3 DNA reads TGTGCCAGCAGCTCCAGGGGGGAGCAGTACTTC.

The CDR3, as DNA: TGTGCCAGTAGTATAGGGTGGGCTACGGCTTTCTTT. Protein: CASSIGWATAFF. The V call is TRBV19, the J call TRBJ1-1; D call uncertain. Per the germline V gene, CDR1 is LNHDA and CDR2 is SQIVND (reference sequence). CDR3 length: 12 residues. The V end was cut by 1 base, the J end by 11 bases, with 11 bases between.

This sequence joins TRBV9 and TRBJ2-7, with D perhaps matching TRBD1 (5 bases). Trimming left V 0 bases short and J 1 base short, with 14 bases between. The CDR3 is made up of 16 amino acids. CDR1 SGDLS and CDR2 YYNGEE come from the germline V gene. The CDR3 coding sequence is TGTGCCAGCAGCGTAGAAGGGGCGGTCATGTCCTACGAGCAGTACTTC. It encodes CASSVEGAVMSYEQYF.

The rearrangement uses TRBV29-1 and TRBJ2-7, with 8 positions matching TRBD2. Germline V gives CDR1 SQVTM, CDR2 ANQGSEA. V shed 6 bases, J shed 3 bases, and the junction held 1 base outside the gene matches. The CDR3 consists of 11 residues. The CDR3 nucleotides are TGCAGCGTCGGGAGGGGCTACGAGCAGTACTTC. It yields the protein CSVGRGYEQYF.

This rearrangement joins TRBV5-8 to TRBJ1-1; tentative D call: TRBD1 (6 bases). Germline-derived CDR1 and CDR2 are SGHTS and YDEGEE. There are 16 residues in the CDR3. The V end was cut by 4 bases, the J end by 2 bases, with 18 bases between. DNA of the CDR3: TGTGCCAGCAGCCAAGGTCCAGGGGAGCCTAACACTGAAGCTTTCTTT. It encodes CASSQGPGEPNTEAFF.

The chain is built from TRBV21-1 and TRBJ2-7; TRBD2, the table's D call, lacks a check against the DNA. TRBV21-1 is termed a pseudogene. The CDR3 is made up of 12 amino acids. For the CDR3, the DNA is TGTGCCAGCAGCAAGGTCGCGTACGAGCAGTACTTC. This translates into CASSKVAYEQYF.

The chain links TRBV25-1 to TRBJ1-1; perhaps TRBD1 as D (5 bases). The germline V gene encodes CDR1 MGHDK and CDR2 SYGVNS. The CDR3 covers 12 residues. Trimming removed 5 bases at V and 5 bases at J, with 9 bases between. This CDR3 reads CASSQGGTEAFF. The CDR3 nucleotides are TGTGCCAGCAGTCAGGGTGGAACTGAAGCTTTCTTT. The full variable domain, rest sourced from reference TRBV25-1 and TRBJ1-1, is EADIYQTPRYLVIGTGKKITLECSQTMGHDKMYWYQQDPGMELHLIHYSYGVNSTEKGDLSSESTVSRIRTEHFPLTLESARPSHTSQYLCASSQGGTEAFFGQGTRLTVV.

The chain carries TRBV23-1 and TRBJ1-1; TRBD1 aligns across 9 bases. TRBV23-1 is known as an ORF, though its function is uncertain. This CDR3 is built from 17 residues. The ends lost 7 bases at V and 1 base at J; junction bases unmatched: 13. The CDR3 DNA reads TGCGCCAGCACTTTCAACCGGGACAGGGCGCCGAACACTGAAGCTTTCTTT. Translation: CASTFNRDRAPNTEAFF.

CDR3 loop: CASSPFSGANVLTF. CDR3 nucleotide sequence: TGCGCCAGCAGCCCTTTCTCTGGGGCCAACGTCCTGACTTTC. The genes are TRBV5-1 and TRBJ2-6; D is undetermined. This CDR3 contains 14 residues. Deletions cut 4 bases from V and 0 bases from J, with 5 bases between. Germline lookup yields CDR1 SGHRS and CDR2 YFSETQ.

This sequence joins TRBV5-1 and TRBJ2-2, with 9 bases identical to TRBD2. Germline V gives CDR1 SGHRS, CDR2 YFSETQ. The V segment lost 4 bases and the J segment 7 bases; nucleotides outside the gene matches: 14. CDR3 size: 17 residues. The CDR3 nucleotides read TGCGCCAGCAGCCTGAGATTAGCGGGAGAAAGAAACGGGGAGCTGTTTTTT. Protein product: CASSLRLAGERNGELFF.

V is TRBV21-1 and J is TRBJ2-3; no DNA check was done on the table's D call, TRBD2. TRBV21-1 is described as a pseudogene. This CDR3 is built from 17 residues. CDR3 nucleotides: TGTGCCAGCAGCAAGCCTTGGACTAGCGGGAGATTATATACGCAGTATTTT. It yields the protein CASSKPWTSGRLYTQYF.

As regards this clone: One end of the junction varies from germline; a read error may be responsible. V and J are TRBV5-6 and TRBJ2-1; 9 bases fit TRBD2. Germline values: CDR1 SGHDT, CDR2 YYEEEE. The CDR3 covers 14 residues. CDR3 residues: CASSLSGRYSEQFF. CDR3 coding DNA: TGTGCCAGCAGCCTTAGCGGGAGATACAGTGAGCAGTTCTTC.

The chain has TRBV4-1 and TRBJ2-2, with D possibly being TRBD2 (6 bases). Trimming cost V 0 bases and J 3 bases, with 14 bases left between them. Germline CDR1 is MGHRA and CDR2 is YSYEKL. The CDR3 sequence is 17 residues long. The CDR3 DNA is TGCGCCAGCAGCCAAGATTCGGTAGCGGCGTACACCGGGGAGCTGTTTTTT. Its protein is CASSQDSVAAYTGELFF.

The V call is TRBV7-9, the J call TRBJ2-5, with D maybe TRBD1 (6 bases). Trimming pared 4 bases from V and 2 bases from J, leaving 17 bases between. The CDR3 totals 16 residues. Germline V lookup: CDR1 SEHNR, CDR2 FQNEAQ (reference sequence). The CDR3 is CASSSKRQVRQETQYF. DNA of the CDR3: TGTGCCAGCAGCTCAAAAAGACAGGTCCGACAAGAGACCCAGTACTTC.

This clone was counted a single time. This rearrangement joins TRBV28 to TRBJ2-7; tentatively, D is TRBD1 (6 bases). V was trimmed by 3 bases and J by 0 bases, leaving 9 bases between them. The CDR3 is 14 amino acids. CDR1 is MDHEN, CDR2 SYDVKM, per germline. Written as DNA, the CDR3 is TGTGCCAGCAGTTTTGGGGGCGGCTCCTACGAGCAGTACTTC. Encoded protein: CASSFGGGSYEQYF.

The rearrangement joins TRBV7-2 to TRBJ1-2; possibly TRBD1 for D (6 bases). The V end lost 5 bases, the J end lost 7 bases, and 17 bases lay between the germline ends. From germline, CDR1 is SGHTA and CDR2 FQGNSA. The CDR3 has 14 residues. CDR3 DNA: TGTGCCAGCAGCCTCCGGGACACCGCCGTTGGCTACACCTTC. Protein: CASSLRDTAVGYTF. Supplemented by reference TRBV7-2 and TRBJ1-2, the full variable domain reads GAGVSQSPSNKVTEKGKDVELRCDPISGHTALYWYRQSLGQGLEFLIYFQGNSAPDKSGLPSDRFSAERTGGSVSTLTIQRTQQEDSAVYLCASSLRDTAVGYTFGSGTRLTVV.

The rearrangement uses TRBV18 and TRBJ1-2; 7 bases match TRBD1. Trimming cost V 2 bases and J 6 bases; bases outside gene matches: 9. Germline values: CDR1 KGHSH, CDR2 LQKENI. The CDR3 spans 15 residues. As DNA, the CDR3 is TGTGCCAGCTCACCAGTGAAGGGGGCGTCTGATGGCTACACCTTC. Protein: CASSPVKGASDGYTF.

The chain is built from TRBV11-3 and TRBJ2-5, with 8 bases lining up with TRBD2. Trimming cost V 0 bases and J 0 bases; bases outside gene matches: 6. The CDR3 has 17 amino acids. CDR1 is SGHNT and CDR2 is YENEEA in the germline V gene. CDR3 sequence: CASSLDLSGSNQETQYF. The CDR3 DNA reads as TGTGCCAGCAGCTTAGATCTAAGCGGGAGTAACCAAGAGACCCAGTACTTC.

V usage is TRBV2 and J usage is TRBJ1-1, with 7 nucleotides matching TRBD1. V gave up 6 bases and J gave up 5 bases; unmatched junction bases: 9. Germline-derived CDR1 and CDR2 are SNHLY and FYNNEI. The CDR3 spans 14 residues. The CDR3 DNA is TGTGCCAGCAGGGAGAGGGCAGGGGGTACTGAAGCTTTCTTT. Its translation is CASRERAGGTEAFF. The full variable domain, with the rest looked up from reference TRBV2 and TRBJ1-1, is EPEVTQTPSHQVTQMGQEVILRCVPISNHLYFYWYRQILGQKVEFLVSFYNNEISEKSEIFDDQFSVERPDGSNFTLKIRSTKLEDSAMYFCASRERAGGTEAFFGQGTRLTVV.

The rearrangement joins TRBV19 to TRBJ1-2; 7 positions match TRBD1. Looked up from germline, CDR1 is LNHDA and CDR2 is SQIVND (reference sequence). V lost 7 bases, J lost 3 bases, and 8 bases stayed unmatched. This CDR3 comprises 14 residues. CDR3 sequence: CASTPGQLHYGYTF. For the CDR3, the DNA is TGTGCCAGTACCCCGGGACAGCTACACTATGGCTACACCTTC.

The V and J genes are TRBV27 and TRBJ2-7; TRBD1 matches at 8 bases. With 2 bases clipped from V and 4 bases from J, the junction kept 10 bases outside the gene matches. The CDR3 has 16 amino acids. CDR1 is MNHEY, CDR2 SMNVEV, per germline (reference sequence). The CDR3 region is CASSLQSTGGLYEQYF. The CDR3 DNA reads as TGTGCCAGCAGTTTACAGTCAACAGGGGGATTATACGAGCAGTACTTC.